One and the same sample provided the 14 T cell receptor beta chains below, sequenced in a study of post-analysis software for immune sequencing data. General observations from the study: About 5 TRBV segments appeared more often in patients than in controls, and TRBV5-6, TRBV5-1 and TRBV20-1 were among these.

These receptors are not linked to any known antigen. The TCR beta cDNA libraries contained unique molecular identifiers. Using its own MiXCR run on the PCR reads, TCRdb lists one record per CDR3 protein. The sample holds 350,000 to 500,000 distinct CDR3 sequences, 39% seen once. The sample consisted of blood. All receptors come from a girl aged 2 to 9 with multiple sclerosis.

This clonotype was seen a few times. This chain uses TRBV4-3 with TRBJ2-7, with a weak D call TRBD2 (6 bases). V gave up 0 bases and J gave up 2 bases, with 11 bases separating them. CDR1 and CDR2 from the germline V gene are LGHNA and YSLEER. The CDR3 extends over 15 amino acids. CDR3 region: CASSQDRDSTYEQYF. The CDR3 DNA is TGCGCCAGCAGCCAAGATCGGGACTCCACCTACGAGCAGTACTTC.

J is TRBJ1-1 and V is TRBV6-6; 7 nucleotides match TRBD1. Germline V gives CDR1 MNHNY, CDR2 SVGAGI (reference sequence). CDR3 length: 15 residues. V lost 7 bases, J lost 4 bases, and 12 bases stayed unmatched. CDR3 protein: CASIIPNRGFTEAFF. The CDR3 region has the DNA TGTGCCAGCATTATCCCTAACAGGGGCTTCACTGAAGCTTTCTTT.

This clonotype was seen only a few times. The chain employs TRBV18 and TRBJ2-3; unclear D gene. Germline CDR1 and CDR2: KGHSH and LQKENI. V lost 4 bases and J lost 0, with 14 bases in between. The CDR3 runs 16 residues. This CDR3 is CASSRLADTSTDTQYF. The CDR3 nucleotides read TGTGCCAGCTCACGCTTAGCAGACACTAGCACAGATACGCAGTATTTT.

V usage is TRBV20-1 and J usage is TRBJ2-4, with D maybe TRBD2 (6 bases). The J call may be mistaken, given a closer DNA end match to TRBJ2-7. The CDR3 totals 12 residues. Germline loops: CDR1 DFQATT, CDR2 SNEGSKA (reference sequence). The chain's CDR3 is CSATGRRGEQYF. For the CDR3, the DNA is TGCAGTGCTACGGGTCGGCGGGGCGAGCAGTACTTC.

V gene TRBV12-3 or TRBV12-4 combines with J gene TRBJ2-7; 10 positions agree with TRBD2. The CDR3 has 14 amino acids. Trimming cost V 5 bases and J 3 bases; bases outside gene matches: 4. CDR3 coding DNA: TGTGCCAGCAGTGCGCGGACTAGCGGCTACGAGCAGTACTTC. The encoded protein is CASSARTSGYEQYF.

The chain combines TRBV29-1 with TRBJ2-1; 10 bases line up with TRBD2. Germline V CDR1 and CDR2: SQVTM, ANQGSEA. The CDR3 totals 17 residues. V shed 7 bases, J shed 0 bases, and the junction held 12 bases outside the gene matches. The CDR3 here is CSAILAGVFSSYNEQFF. CDR3 DNA sequence: TGCAGCGCCATCCTAGCGGGAGTTTTCAGCTCCTACAATGAGCAGTTCTTC.

This clonotype was picked up a small number of times. V usage is TRBV5-1 and J usage is TRBJ2-7; 10 nucleotides line up with TRBD1. V was pared by 3 bases and J by 2 bases, with 2 bases of the junction left unmatched. The CDR3 has 14 amino acids. The V gene's germline CDR1 is SGHRS and CDR2 YFSETQ. This CDR3 is CASSYGQGAYEQYF. CDR3 DNA: TGCGCCAGCAGCTACGGACAGGGGGCCTACGAGCAGTACTTC.

The chain uses TRBV5-1 and TRBJ2-1; D not certain. Germline lookup yields CDR1 SGHRS and CDR2 YFSETQ. V was shortened by 2 bases and J by 1 base, with 10 bases between the two germline ends. The CDR3 extends over 15 amino acids. The chain's CDR3 is CASSFEEASYNEQFF. The CDR3 nucleotides read TGCGCCAGCAGCTTTGAAGAGGCGTCCTACAATGAGCAGTTCTTC.

The chain recombines TRBV15 with TRBJ2-7; D may correspond to TRBD1 or TRBD2 (5 bases each). V was clipped by 1 base and J by 5 bases, with 15 bases between them. There are 15 residues in the CDR3. Germline V gives CDR1 LNHNV, CDR2 YYDKDF (reference sequence). CDR3 sequence reads: CATSRARGFGHEQYF. The CDR3 region has the DNA TGTGCCACCAGCAGAGCCCGGGGCTTCGGGCACGAGCAGTACTTC.

This clonotype was recorded only once. This chain joins TRBV15 and TRBJ1-5, with 8 bases identical to TRBD1. Germline V lookup: CDR1 LNHNV, CDR2 YYDKDF (reference sequence). Trimming removed 6 bases from V and 0 bases from J; junction bases left unmatched: 10. CDR3 length: 17 amino acids. CDR3 DNA sequence: TGTGCCACCAGACCCCGGACAGGGACGAATAGCAATCAGCCCCAGCATTTT. Translated, it gives CATRPRTGTNSNQPQHF.

The V call is TRBV25-1, the J call TRBJ1-1; D is perhaps TRBD1 (6 bases). Deletions cut 6 bases from V and 0 bases from J, with 11 bases between. Germline values: CDR1 MGHDK, CDR2 SYGVNS. The CDR3 consists of 14 residues. This CDR3 is CASSGQHLNTEAFF. The DNA for the CDR3 is TGTGCCAGCAGCGGACAGCACCTGAACACTGAAGCTTTCTTT.

This clonotype was counted a few times. The rearrangement joins TRBV4-2 to TRBJ1-2, with D possibly being TRBD1 (5 bases). Germline CDR1 and CDR2: LGHNA and YNFKEQ. The V end lost 4 bases, the J end lost 2 bases, and 11 bases lay between the germline ends. The CDR3 covers 14 residues. The CDR3 sequence: CASSLPGENYGYTF. The CDR3 coding sequence is TGTGCCAGCAGCCTCCCGGGGGAAAACTATGGCTACACCTTC.

There are a few counts of this clonotype. The gene calls are TRBV13 and TRBJ2-3, with 10 positions matching TRBD2. The junction had 7 bases not matched to a gene; V was cut back by 5 bases and J by 2 bases. The V gene's germline CDR1 is PRHDT and CDR2 FYEKMQ (reference sequence). CDR3 length: 16 amino acids. CDR3 sequence: CASSPTGTSDTDTQYF. The DNA of the CDR3 is TGTGCCAGCAGCCCTACCGGGACTAGCGACACAGATACGCAGTATTTT. The full variable domain, rest sourced from reference TRBV13 and TRBJ2-3, is AAGVIQSPRHLIKEKRETATLKCYPIPRHDTVYWYQQGPGQDPQFLISFYEKMQSDKGSIPDRFSAQQFSDYHSELNMSSLELGDSALYFCASSPTGTSDTDTQYFGPGTRLTVL.

This clonotype was detected a few times. V and J are TRBV10-3 and TRBJ1-2; D remains unclear. The V gene lost 6 bases and the J gene lost 4 bases, with 12 bases spanning the gap. CDR1 and CDR2 from the germline V gene are ENHRY and SYGVKD. This CDR3 is 13 amino acids long. The CDR3: CAIRGKDVYGYTF. For the CDR3, the DNA is TGTGCCATCAGGGGAAAAGATGTCTATGGCTACACCTTC.